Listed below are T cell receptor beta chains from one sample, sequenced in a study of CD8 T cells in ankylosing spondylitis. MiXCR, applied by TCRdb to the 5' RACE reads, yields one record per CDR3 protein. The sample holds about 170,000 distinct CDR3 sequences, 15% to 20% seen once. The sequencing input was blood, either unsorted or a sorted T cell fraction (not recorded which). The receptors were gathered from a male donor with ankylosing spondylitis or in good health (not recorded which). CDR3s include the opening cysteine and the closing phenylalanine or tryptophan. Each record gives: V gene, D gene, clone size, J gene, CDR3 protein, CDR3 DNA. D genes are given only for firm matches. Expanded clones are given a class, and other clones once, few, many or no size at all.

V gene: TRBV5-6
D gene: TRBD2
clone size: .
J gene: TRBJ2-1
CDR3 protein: CASSSGLAENNEQFF
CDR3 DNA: TGTGCCAGCAGCTCCGGACTAGCGGAAAATAATGAGCAGTTCTTC

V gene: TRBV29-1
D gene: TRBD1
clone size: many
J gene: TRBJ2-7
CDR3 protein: CSVDPGQGTYEQYF
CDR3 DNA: TGCAGCGTTGATCCGGGACAGGGGACCTACGAGCAGTACTTC

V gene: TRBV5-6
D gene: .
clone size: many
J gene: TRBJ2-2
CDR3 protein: CASSWGTGELFF
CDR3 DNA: TGTGCCAGCAGCTGGGGGACCGGGGAGCTGTTTTTT

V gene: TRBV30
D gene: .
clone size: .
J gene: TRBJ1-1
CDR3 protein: CAHFRLTGEAFF
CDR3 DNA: TGTGCCCACTTCCGACTTACAGGAGAAGCTTTCTTT

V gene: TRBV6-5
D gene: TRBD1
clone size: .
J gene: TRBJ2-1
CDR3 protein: CASGYRGNEQFF
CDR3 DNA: TGTGCCAGCGGCTACAGGGGAAATGAGCAGTTCTTC

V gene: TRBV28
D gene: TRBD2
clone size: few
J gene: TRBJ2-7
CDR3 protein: CASSPRIAGLYEQYF
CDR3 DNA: TGTGCCAGCAGTCCTCGGATAGCGGGGCTCTACGAGCAGTACTTC

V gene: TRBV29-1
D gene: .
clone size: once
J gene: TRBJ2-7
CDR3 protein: CSADSGGAYEQYF
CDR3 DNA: TGCAGCGCCGATAGCGGAGGAGCCTACGAGCAGTACTTC

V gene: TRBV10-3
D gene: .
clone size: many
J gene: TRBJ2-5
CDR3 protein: CAISEGQTQETQYF
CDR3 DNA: TGTGCCATCAGTGAGGGGCAAACCCAAGAGACCCAGTACTTC

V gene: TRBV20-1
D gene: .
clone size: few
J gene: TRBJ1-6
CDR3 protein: CSARGQGNFDSYNSPLHF
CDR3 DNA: TGCAGTGCTAGGGGCCAGGGGAACTTCGACTCCTATAATTCACCCCTCCACTTT

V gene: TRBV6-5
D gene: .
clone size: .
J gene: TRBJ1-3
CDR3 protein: CASRKRGVWGNTIYF
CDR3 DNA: TGTGCCAGCAGAAAGCGGGGGGTTTGGGGAAACACCATATATTTT

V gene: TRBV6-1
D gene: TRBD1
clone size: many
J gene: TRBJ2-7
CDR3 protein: CASSRSPRQGYEQYF
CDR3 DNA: TGTGCCAGCAGTCGTAGCCCCCGACAGGGCTACGAGCAGTACTTC

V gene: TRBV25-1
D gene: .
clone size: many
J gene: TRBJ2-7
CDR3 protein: CASVRDNSYEQYF
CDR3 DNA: TGTGCCAGCGTCCGGGACAACTCCTACGAGCAGTACTTC

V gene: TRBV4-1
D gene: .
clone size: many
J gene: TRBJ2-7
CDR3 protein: CASSQDGGFYEQYF
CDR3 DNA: TGCGCCAGCAGCCAAGATGGCGGGTTCTACGAGCAGTACTTC

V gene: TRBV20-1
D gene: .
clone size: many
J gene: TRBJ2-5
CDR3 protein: CSASQEQETQYF
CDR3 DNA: TGCAGTGCTAGCCAGGAGCAAGAGACCCAGTACTTC

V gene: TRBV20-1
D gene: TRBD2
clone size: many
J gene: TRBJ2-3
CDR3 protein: CSAPGLAGGISTDTQYF
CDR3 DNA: TGCAGTGCTCCGGGACTAGCGGGAGGAATTAGCACAGATACGCAGTATTTT

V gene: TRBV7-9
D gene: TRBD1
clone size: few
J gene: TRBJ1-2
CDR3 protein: CASSDLRTGFPYGYTF
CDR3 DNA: TGTGCCAGCAGCGACCTTCGGACAGGGTTCCCGTATGGCTACACCTTC

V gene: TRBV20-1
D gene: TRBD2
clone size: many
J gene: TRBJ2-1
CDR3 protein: CGSGSYHEQFF
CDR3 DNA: TGCGGTAGCGGGAGTTACCATGAGCAGTTCTTC

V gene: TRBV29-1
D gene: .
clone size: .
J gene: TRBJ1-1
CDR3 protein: CSGGATNTEAFF
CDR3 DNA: TGCAGCGGGGGGGCGACGAACACTGAAGCTTTCTTT

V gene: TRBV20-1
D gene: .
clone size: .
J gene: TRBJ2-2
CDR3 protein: CSASLTSLGELFF
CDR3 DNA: TGCAGTGCTAGCCTTACTAGTCTGGGGGAGCTGTTTTTT

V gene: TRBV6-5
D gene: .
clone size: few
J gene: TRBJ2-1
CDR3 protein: CASSRGFNEQFF
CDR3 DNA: TGTGCCAGCAGCCGAGGGTTCAATGAGCAGTTCTTC

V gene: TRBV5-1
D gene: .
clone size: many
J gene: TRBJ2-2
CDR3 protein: CASSWGDTGELFF
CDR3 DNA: TGCGCCAGCAGCTGGGGTGACACCGGGGAGCTGTTTTTT

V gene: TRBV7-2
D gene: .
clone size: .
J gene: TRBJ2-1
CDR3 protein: CASSTDPTQKATNEQFF
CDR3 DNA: TGTGCCAGCAGCACCGACCCGACACAAAAAGCAACCAATGAGCAGTTCTTC

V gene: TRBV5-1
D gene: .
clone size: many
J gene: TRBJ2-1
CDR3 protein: CASSSSGTDYNEQFF
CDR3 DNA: TGCGCCAGCAGCTCCTCCGGGACGGACTACAATGAGCAGTTCTTC

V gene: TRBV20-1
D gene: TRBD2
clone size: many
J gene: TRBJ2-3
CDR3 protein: CSAPLSGSRDPAQYF
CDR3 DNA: TGCAGTGCTCCTCTTAGCGGGAGCAGAGACCCGGCGCAGTATTTT

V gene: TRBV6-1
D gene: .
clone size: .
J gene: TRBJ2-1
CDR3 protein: CASNGASSYNEQFF
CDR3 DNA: TGTGCCAGCAATGGGGCGAGCTCCTACAATGAGCAGTTCTTC